This T cell receptor (beta chain) was sequenced in a study of blood T cell repertoires in COVID-19. Study as a whole: Material from acute and convalescent COVID-19 was sourced from the United States, Italy and Spain. The analysed material was cDNA or gDNA that came from T cells, B-cell-depleted T cells, or PBMCs.

This CDR3 region has 14 residues. Germline CDR1 reads LNHDA; CDR2 reads SQIVND (reference sequence). With V trimmed by 5 bases and J by 4 bases, 5 bases remained unmatched. The assay was immunoSEQ multiplex PCR, and TCRdb's table has in-frame clones only and misses some. The table shows about 65,000 clones, with roughly 92% occurring only once. The sequenced material came from peripheral blood. V and J are TRBV19 and TRBJ1-3; 7 bases are shared with TRBD1. The clonotype originates from a man between 65 and 79 years old with active COVID-19. The CDR3 DNA reads TGTGCCAGTAGTCGACAGGGACTGGGAAACACCATATATTTT. Protein product: CASSRQGLGNTIYF.